Below are 15 T cell receptor beta chains sequenced from a single sample in a study of cytomegalovirus exposure and HLA in healthy donors (dated by TCRdb to between 2016 and 2019). Libraries were made using the immunoSEQ multiplex PCR assay. A mixture of 60 forward primers for TCR Vbeta segments and 13 reverse primers for TCR Jbeta segments was used in the multiplex PCR. In TCRdb, the immuneACCESS table is reduced to in-frame sequences with V and J assigned. These tables do not hold every clone; where another copy was compared, an unresolved V gene accounts for under half, and the others remain unexplained. For this sample the table gives about 130,000 clones, of which roughly 66% were detected only once. The ten largest make up 4.5% to 5% of the sample. The sample comprised PBMCs. The origin of the receptors is a man aged 55 to 69 in good health and CMV-seropositive.

To note about this clone: The junction differs from germline at one of its ends, possibly a read error. This chain joins TRBV7-9 and TRBJ1-1; no clear D gene. Germline V gives CDR1 SEHNR, CDR2 FQNEAQ (reference sequence). This CDR3 has 12 amino acids. The CDR3, as DNA: TGTTCCAGCAGCGGGAGGTTGTATGAAGCTTTCTTT. Translation gives CSSSGRLYEAFF.

The chain is built from TRBV9 and TRBJ2-7; 11 bases are a match to TRBD2. Germline V gene data show CDR1 as SGDLS and CDR2 as YYNGEE. The CDR3 sequence is 17 residues long. V gave up 4 bases and J gave up 4 bases; unmatched junction bases: 13. CDR3 protein: CASSRQGGTSGIYEQYF. In DNA, the CDR3 is TGTGCCAGCAGCCGTCAGGGTGGGACTAGCGGAATTTACGAGCAGTACTTC.

V usage is TRBV5-1 and J usage is TRBJ1-6; 7 bases fit TRBD1. The V segment lost 3 bases and the J segment 9 bases; nucleotides outside the gene matches: 9. The CDR3 is made up of 15 amino acids. Germline CDR1 SGHRS, CDR2 YFSETQ. The CDR3 DNA sequence: TGCGCCAGCAGCTGGGTAACGGGACAGAGTTCACCCCTCCACTTT. Translating gives CASSWVTGQSSPLHF.

The chain couples TRBV5-6 to TRBJ1-4, with 10 bases matching TRBD1. V shed 3 bases, J shed 8 bases, and the junction held 4 bases outside the gene matches. The CDR3 extends over 14 amino acids. CDR1 is SGHDT and CDR2 is YYEEEE in the germline V gene. CDR3 residues: CASSWGQGLEKLFF. The CDR3 DNA reads as TGTGCCAGCAGCTGGGGACAGGGGTTAGAAAAACTGTTTTTT.

V is TRBV6-1 and J is TRBJ2-3; TRBD2 might be the D (6 bases). Per germline, CDR1 MNHNS and CDR2 SASEGT. The ends were cut back, 0 bases at V and 4 bases at J, with 11 bases in the middle. The CDR3 is 15 amino acids. The CDR3 loop is CASSEAGGSADTQYF. The DNA for the CDR3 is TGTGCCAGCAGTGAAGCGGGGGGTTCCGCAGATACGCAGTATTTT.

The V gene is TRBV5-6, the J gene TRBJ1-2; 7 bases match TRBD1. CDR3 length: 16 amino acids. The V segment lost 4 bases and the J segment 2 bases; nucleotides outside the gene matches: 11. CDR1 and CDR2 (germline): SGHDT, YYEEEE. The CDR3: CASSLLPRDRNYGYTF. Here the CDR3 DNA reads TGTGCCAGCAGCCTACTACCGAGGGACAGAAACTATGGCTACACCTTC.

The chain couples TRBV6-6 to TRBJ1-5; 7 bases map to TRBD1. Germline V gene data show CDR1 as MNHNY and CDR2 as SVGAGI (reference sequence). This CDR3 comprises 16 residues. V lost 2 bases, J lost 2 bases, and 6 bases stayed unmatched. For the CDR3, the DNA is TGTGCCAGCAGTTACCCCAGGACAGGACGCAATCAGCCCCAGCATTTT. As protein: CASSYPRTGRNQPQHF.

Remarks on this clone: The germline gene is not matched at one end of the junction; a read error may be the cause. This specimen includes other DNA sequences encoding the same CDR3. The rearrangement links TRBV13 to TRBJ1-4, with D tentatively TRBD1 (6 bases). This CDR3 contains 13 residues. CDR1 is PRHDT, CDR2 FYEKMQ, per germline (reference sequence). The CDR3 DNA is TGCGCCAGCAGCTTAGTGGGGGCTGAAAAACTGTTTTTT. This sequence encodes CASSLVGAEKLFF.

This clone was counted a single time. The chain recombines TRBV6-1 with TRBJ1-1, with 7 nucleotides matching TRBD1. Germline V gives CDR1 MNHNS, CDR2 SASEGT. The CDR3 runs to 15 residues. V dropped 5 bases and J dropped 6; count of bases not matched to a gene: 12. The CDR3 DNA reads as TGTGCCAGCAGTCCATACCTTACAGGGGATCCTGAAGCTTTCTTT. Amino acid sequence: CASSPYLTGDPEAFF.

This clone was observed a handful of times. The chain joins TRBV27 to TRBJ1-1; D remains unclear. Trimming cost V 1 base and J 4 bases, with 7 bases left between them. CDR1 and CDR2 from the germline V gene are MNHEY and SMNVEV (reference sequence). The CDR3 spans 13 residues. The CDR3 spells CASSLLGRTEAFF. The CDR3, as DNA: TGTGCCAGCAGTTTATTGGGCCGCACTGAAGCTTTCTTT.

A few counts support this clone. The rearrangement joins TRBV14 to TRBJ1-3; D is possibly TRBD1 (5 bases). V shed 1 base and J shed 2 bases, with 6 bases lying between them. This CDR3 contains 14 residues. Looked up from germline, CDR1 is SGHDN and CDR2 is FVKESK. For the CDR3, the DNA is TGTGCCAGCAGCCAAGCGGGGGCTGGAAACACCATATATTTT. Translation: CASSQAGAGNTIYF.

This chain joins TRBV5-6 and TRBJ1-4; the D is unclear. The CDR3 has 15 residues. The V gene lost 4 bases and the J gene lost 4 bases, with 14 bases spanning the gap. Germline V gene lookup returns CDR1 SGHDT and CDR2 YYEEEE. The CDR3 bases are TGTGCCAGCAGCCCCTACGGTTCCATTAATGAAAAACTGTTTTTT. It encodes CASSPYGSINEKLFF.

The genes are TRBV29-1 and TRBJ1-5; D perhaps matches TRBD1 (6 bases). CDR3 size: 14 residues. Trimming pared 4 bases from V and 2 bases from J, leaving 12 bases between. Germline CDR1 is SQVTM and CDR2 is ANQGSEA. The CDR3 loop reads CSVVPSGGNQPQHF. CDR3 bases: TGCAGCGTTGTTCCCTCAGGGGGCAATCAGCCCCAGCATTTT.

This clone showed up just a few times. The chain links TRBV6-5 to TRBJ1-3, with unresolved D. V shed 6 bases and J shed 7 bases, with 19 bases lying between them. The V gene's germline CDR1 is MNHEY and CDR2 SVGAGI. The CDR3 consists of 15 residues. CDR3 amino acids: CASSIDSLRWNTIYF. CDR3 sequence (DNA): TGTGCCAGCAGCATAGATTCACTGAGGTGGAACACCATATATTTT.

The chain links TRBV6-1 to TRBJ1-3; D call uncertain. Trimming stripped 1 base from V and 0 bases from J, with 19 bases between. Germline V CDR1 and CDR2: MNHNS, SASEGT. This CDR3 region has 19 residues. Here the CDR3 DNA reads TGTGCCAGCAGTGAAGTCCTCTCCGCGGGTAGGAGCTCTGGAAACACCATATATTTT. Translation: CASSEVLSAGRSSGNTIYF.